This T cell receptor (beta chain) is drawn from a study of T cell repertoires in cytomegalovirus infection. Overall study context: Evidence of both CMV infection and a matching HLA type came from public TCR beta signatures.

Points from the study as a whole: The study identified carriers of CMV plus the relevant HLA from cumulative public TCR beta family frequency. HLA-C-restricted TCR beta clonotypes specific for CMV led the ex vivo response.

V was trimmed by 3 bases and J by 4 bases, leaving 18 bases between them. This CDR3 is built from 16 residues. This clonotype came up many times. Its antigen is not known. TCRdb recomputed calls from the reads with MiXCR, one row per CDR3 protein. The data show 120,000 to 150,000 distinct CDR3 sequences, about 6% seen once. The clonotype was recovered from a human donor in good health (CMV status not recorded). Some clones in this sample may be carry-over from other donors' samples. This sequence joins TRBV12-3 or TRBV12-4 and TRBJ1-1; no firm D call. Sequencing input: PBMCs. The CDR3 nucleotides are TGTGCCAGCAGTTTGCTACTGGGCCCGTCGGGCACTGAAGCTTTCTTT. Its translation: CASSLLLGPSGTEAFF.